Listed here are 7 T cell receptor beta chains from one sample, sequenced in a study of control samples from healthy donors and cancer patients. Method: immunoSEQ multiplex PCR; TCRdb's copy keeps in-frame clones and lacks some. The table shows 150,000 to 200,000 clones, with 88% occurring only once. Material for sequencing was blood. The receptors derive from a woman aged 30 to 39 in good health.

This clone was observed once. This chain joins TRBV29-1 and TRBJ1-1; D might be TRBD1 (6 bases). Germline V gene sequence: CDR1 SQVTM, CDR2 ANQGSEA. The CDR3 contains 12 residues. V lost 6 bases and J lost 5, with 13 bases in between. The CDR3 region has the DNA TGCAGCGTGGGGGGCAGGCTGACTGAAGCTTTCTTT. It codes for CSVGGRLTEAFF.

The chain uses TRBV5-4 and TRBJ2-2; the D gene is possibly TRBD2 (5 bases). The CDR3 contains 16 residues. Germline CDR1 reads SGHNT; CDR2 reads YYREEE (reference sequence). The ends were cut back, 4 bases at V and 2 bases at J, with 15 bases in the middle. Written as DNA, the CDR3 is TGTGCCAGCAGCCCGAGGGTACCGGACAACACCGGGGAGCTGTTTTTT. Translated, it gives CASSPRVPDNTGELFF.

This chain links TRBV9 with TRBJ1-1; 7 bases are shared with TRBD1. The CDR3 is made up of 14 amino acids. Looked up from germline, CDR1 is SGDLS and CDR2 is YYNGEE. V dropped 4 bases and J dropped 4; count of bases not matched to a gene: 7. Written as DNA, the CDR3 is TGTGCCAGCAGCCCTTCGACAGGGCGCACTGAAGCTTTCTTT. Protein sequence: CASSPSTGRTEAFF.

This chain links TRBV5-1 with TRBJ2-3; 9 bases line up with TRBD2. The CDR3 loop spans 16 amino acids. The V and J ends lost 1 base and 5 bases, in that order; junction bases with no gene match: 8. Germline CDR1 is SGHRS and CDR2 is YFSETQ. The CDR3 coding sequence is TGCGCCAGCAGCTTGTCCTCGCGGGGGGGCGTAGATACGCAGTATTTT. Translated, it gives CASSLSSRGGVDTQYF.

This rearrangement joins TRBV27 to TRBJ1-5, with D possibly matching TRBD1 (5 bases). The ends were cut back, 0 bases at V and 10 bases at J, with 10 bases in the middle. The CDR3 spans 13 residues. Germline assignment: CDR1 MNHEY and CDR2 SMNVEV (reference sequence). In DNA form, the CDR3 reads TGTGCCAGCAGTTTATCGAACGGGGGTCCCCAGCATTTT. Its translation: CASSLSNGGPQHF.

The chain links TRBV7-2 to TRBJ2-7; possible D gene TRBD1, 6 bases. The CDR3 has 13 residues. V was cut by 5 bases and J by 2 bases, with 10 bases left in between. CDR1 is SGHTA and CDR2 is FQGNSA in the germline V gene. CDR3 nucleotides: TGTGCCAGCAGCCAGGGGCCGGCCTACGAGCAGTACTTC. Translated, it gives CASSQGPAYEQYF.

This chain links TRBV2 with TRBJ2-2, with D perhaps matching TRBD1 (6 bases). Between the trimmed V and J ends, which lost 6 bases and 1 base, there was a span of 9 bases. The CDR3 is made up of 14 amino acids. Looked up from germline, CDR1 is SNHLY and CDR2 is FYNNEI. The CDR3 nucleotides are TGTGCCAGCAGCGCGACAGGGAACACCGGGGAGCTGTTTTTT. This encodes CASSATGNTGELFF.